The 30 T cell receptor beta chains below come from one sample, sequenced in a study of early T cells in non-severe SARS-CoV-2 infection. TCRdb re-analysed the 5' RACE reads in MiXCR, keeping a single row per CDR3 protein. The data show under 65,000 distinct CDR3 sequences, with about 10% seen just once and about 9.7% held by the top ten. The specimen sequenced was whole blood. The receptors come from an adult who was a healthcare worker with PCR-confirmed SARS-CoV-2 infection or an uninfected control (not recorded which).

This clonotype came up many times. The rearrangement links TRBV20-1 to TRBJ2-1; the D gene is possibly TRBD1 (5 bases). This CDR3 is 17 amino acids long. V was shortened by 5 bases and J by 12 bases, with 32 bases between the two germline ends. CDR1 is DFQATT, CDR2 SNEGSKA, per germline (reference sequence). CDR3 DNA sequence: TGCAGTGCTGCCCCGCAGGGTGGCCTGCTATTGGTGCGAGGGCAGTTCTTC. It encodes CSAAPQGGLLLVRGQFF.

V gene TRBV28 combines with J gene TRBJ2-3; 8 bases agree with TRBD2. V lost 10 bases and J lost 0; bases outside the gene matches: 9. Germline assignment: CDR1 MDHEN and CDR2 SYDVKM. The CDR3 is 15 amino acids. The CDR3 nucleotides read TGTGCCACCTCGGCCGGGGGGGCCAGCACAGATACGCAGTATTTT. Amino acids: CATSAGGASTDTQYF. Combining the CDR3 with reference TRBV28 and TRBJ2-3 gives the whole variable domain DVKVTQSSRYLVKRTGEKVFLECVQDMDHENMFWYRQDPGLGLRLIYFSYDVKMKEKGDIPEGYSVSREKKERFSLILESASTNQTSMYLCATSAGGASTDTQYFGPGTRLTVL.

The table lists this clonotype with a few counts. This sequence joins TRBV12-3 or TRBV12-4 and TRBJ2-6; no clear D. Trimming took 6 bases from V and 0 from J, leaving 3 bases between them. This CDR3 has 13 amino acids. The CDR3, as DNA: TGTGCCAGCAGCAACTCTGGGGCCAACGTCCTGACTTTC. Amino acids: CASSNSGANVLTF.

This clonotype came up many times. The chain carries TRBV5-4 and TRBJ2-3, with 15 bases identical to TRBD2. V lost 4 bases, J lost 1 base, and 10 bases stayed unmatched. Germline V gene sequence: CDR1 SGHNT, CDR2 YYREEE (reference sequence). The CDR3 length is 19 residues. CDR3 coding DNA: TGTGCCAGCAGCCGATACGGACTAGCGGGAGGGCCGGGCACAGATACGCAGTATTTT. It specifies CASSRYGLAGGPGTDTQYF.

Many counts were recorded for this clonotype. The chain combines TRBV20-1 with TRBJ2-7; TRBD1 might be the D (5 bases). Trimming stripped 6 bases from V and 3 bases from J, with 18 bases between. CDR3 length equals 14 residues. Looked up from germline, CDR1 is DFQATT and CDR2 is SNEGSKA (reference sequence). CDR3 in DNA: TGCAGTGCCCTCCCGGGTGGGGCCAGCTACGAGCAGTACTTC. This sequence encodes CSALPGGASYEQYF.

The J gene is TRBJ2-2, the V gene TRBV3-1; no clear D. Germline lookup yields CDR1 LGHDT and CDR2 YNNKEL (reference sequence). V gave up 0 bases and J gave up 0 bases, with 8 bases separating them. The CDR3 length is 16 residues. The CDR3 coding sequence is TGTGCCAGCAGCCAAGATGCAAGCGCGAACACCGGGGAGCTGTTTTTT. Translation: CASSQDASANTGELFF.

This clonotype was recorded once. V and J are TRBV2 and TRBJ1-4; 9 positions match TRBD1. CDR1 SNHLY and CDR2 FYNNEI come from the germline V gene. V dropped 7 bases and J dropped 6; count of bases not matched to a gene: 6. The CDR3 extends over 14 amino acids. The CDR3 reads CASKVDRGDEKLFF. The CDR3 DNA follows: TGTGCCAGCAAAGTGGACAGGGGAGATGAAAAACTGTTTTTT.

This clonotype was counted ten times or more. The chain employs TRBV28 and TRBJ2-7; the match to TRBD1 covers 8 bases. The germline V gene encodes CDR1 MDHEN and CDR2 SYDVKM. CDR3 size: 16 residues. J was trimmed by 0 bases and V by 1 base; bases with no gene match: 5. DNA for the CDR3: TGTGCCAGCAGTTTATCCCAGGGGGCCGGCTCCTACGAGCAGTACTTC. This gives the protein CASSLSQGAGSYEQYF. Full variable domain (rest looked up from reference TRBV28 and TRBJ2-7): DVKVTQSSRYLVKRTGEKVFLECVQDMDHENMFWYRQDPGLGLRLIYFSYDVKMKEKGDIPEGYSVSREKKERFSLILESASTNQTSMYLCASSLSQGAGSYEQYFGPGTRLTVT.

This clonotype came up many times. V gene TRBV18 combines with J gene TRBJ2-7, with 7 bases aligning to TRBD1. Losses at the gene ends were 4 bases for V and 3 bases for J; bases not matched to a gene: 3. Germline V CDR1 and CDR2: KGHSH, LQKENI. The CDR3 has 13 amino acids. The DNA of the CDR3 is TGTGCCAGCTCACGCGGACAGGACTACGAGCAGTACTTC. It encodes CASSRGQDYEQYF.

J is TRBJ2-7 and V is TRBV29-1; no firm D call. V shed 1 base and J shed 3 bases, with 7 bases lying between them. Germline CDR1 SQVTM, CDR2 ANQGSEA. The CDR3 runs to 12 residues. The chain's CDR3 is CSVEGGFYEQYF. For the CDR3, the DNA is TGCAGCGTTGAAGGGGGATTCTACGAGCAGTACTTC.

This clonotype was observed a few times. The CDR3 is CAIGSSQPQHF. DNA of the CDR3: TGTGCCATAGGTTCCAGTCAGCCCCAGCATTTT. The chain has TRBV19 and TRBJ1-5; D uncertain. CDR1 is LNHDA, CDR2 SQIVND, per germline (reference sequence). The CDR3 extends over 11 amino acids. Trimming stripped 10 bases from V and 6 bases from J, with 10 bases between.

There are many counts of this clonotype. The chain combines TRBV11-3 with TRBJ1-1, with no clear D. This CDR3 contains 14 residues. The ends were cut back, 5 bases at V and 0 bases at J, with 10 bases in the middle. CDR1 is SGHNT and CDR2 is YENEEA in the germline V gene. CDR3 sequence: CASSPKGMNTEAFF. The CDR3, as DNA: TGTGCCAGCAGCCCTAAGGGCATGAACACTGAAGCTTTCTTT.

The chain combines TRBV2 with TRBJ2-7; 11 bases fit TRBD2. The V gene end was trimmed by 4 bases and the J gene end by 4 bases; junction bases not matched to a gene: 6. The CDR3 extends over 15 amino acids. Germline V gene sequence: CDR1 SNHLY, CDR2 FYNNEI. This CDR3 is CASSVTSGTLYEQYF. The CDR3 DNA reads TGTGCCAGCAGTGTGACTAGCGGGACCCTTTACGAGCAGTACTTC. Combining the CDR3 with reference TRBV2 and TRBJ2-7 gives the whole variable domain EPEVTQTPSHQVTQMGQEVILRCVPISNHLYFYWYRQILGQKVEFLVSFYNNEISEKSEIFDDQFSVERPDGSNFTLKIRSTKLEDSAMYFCASSVTSGTLYEQYFGPGTRLTVT.

This clonotype was recorded a few times. The gene calls are TRBV7-8 and TRBJ1-2, with 10 positions matching TRBD1. This CDR3 spans 15 amino acids. Trimming removed 5 bases from V and 4 bases from J; junction bases left unmatched: 7. Germline V gene data show CDR1 as SGHVS and CDR2 as FQNEAQ. This CDR3 is CASSPGQGIIYGYTF. The CDR3 DNA reads TGTGCCAGCAGCCCGGGACAGGGGATCATCTATGGCTACACCTTC.

This clonotype was found a few times. In DNA form, the CDR3 reads TGTGCCAGCAGTTACTTGGGACAGGGGAATTCACCCCTCCACTTT. Encoded protein: CASSYLGQGNSPLHF. The V and J genes are TRBV6-5 and TRBJ1-6; TRBD1 matches 10 bases. The CDR3 sequence is 15 residues long. V lost 1 base, J lost 7 bases, and 1 base stayed unmatched. From germline, CDR1 is MNHEY and CDR2 SVGAGI.

Comments on this clonotype: In this CDR3 the conserved last residue, phenylalanine or tryptophan, is missing, so a read error is likely. The rearrangement uses TRBV25-1 and TRBJ1-2; 8 nucleotides line up with TRBD1. Germline-derived CDR1 and CDR2 are MGHDK and SYGVNS. This CDR3 spans 13 amino acids. The V and J ends lost 5 bases and 8 bases, in that order; junction bases with no gene match: 7. Here the CDR3 DNA reads TGTGCCAGCAGTCCGGGACAGGAGGGAGGCTACACCTAC. Amino acids: CASSPGQEGGYTY.

This clonotype was seen only a few times. V is TRBV6-2 or TRBV6-3 and J is TRBJ1-1; D may be TRBD1 (5 bases). CDR3 length: 13 amino acids. Germline V gives CDR1 MNHEY, CDR2 SVGEGT. V was shortened by 2 bases and J by 6 bases, with 10 bases between the two germline ends. In DNA form, the CDR3 reads TGTGCCAGCAGTTACCTGGGGGTGCCTGAAGCTTTCTTT. The encoded protein is CASSYLGVPEAFF.

There are many counts of this clonotype. V gene TRBV7-2 combines with J gene TRBJ1-1, with TRBD1 matching over 7 bases. The CDR3 totals 15 residues. Germline CDR1 and CDR2: SGHTA and FQGNSA. The V and J ends lost 4 bases and 4 bases, in that order; junction bases with no gene match: 9. CDR3 sequence reads: CASSSRGRGITEAFF. The CDR3 DNA is TGTGCCAGCAGCTCCCGTGGCAGGGGGATCACTGAAGCTTTCTTT. The full variable domain, its missing parts supplied by reference TRBV7-2 and TRBJ1-1, is GAGVSQSPSNKVTEKGKDVELRCDPISGHTALYWYRQSLGQGLEFLIYFQGNSAPDKSGLPSDRFSAERTGGSVSTLTIQRTQQEDSAVYLCASSSRGRGITEAFFGQGTRLTVV.

In this sample, this clonotype turned up a few times. The CDR3 DNA is TGTGCCAGCAGCCCTCAGGACAGGGGAGGCAACACCATATATTTT. It codes for CASSPQDRGGNTIYF. The chain combines TRBV21-1 with TRBJ1-3; TRBD1 is the table's D call and was not checked against the DNA. TRBV21-1 is termed a pseudogene. There are 15 residues in the CDR3.

This clonotype was counted many times. In DNA form, the CDR3 reads TGTGCCAGTAGTATACTCGACAGAGCCTACGAGCAGTACTTC. The encoded protein is CASSILDRAYEQYF. The V gene is TRBV19, the J gene TRBJ2-7; possible D gene TRBD1, 5 bases. V lost 2 bases and J lost 2, with 10 bases in between. Germline CDR1 and CDR2: LNHDA and SQIVND (reference sequence). The CDR3 covers 14 residues.

This chain connects TRBV18 to TRBJ2-7; D possibly corresponds to TRBD2 (5 bases). Trimming left V 6 bases short and J 2 bases short, with 11 bases between. Per germline, CDR1 KGHSH and CDR2 LQKENI. The CDR3 loop spans 13 amino acids. In DNA, the CDR3 is TGTGCCAGCTCCCCCCGGGGAACCTACGAGCAGTACTTC. Translation gives CASSPRGTYEQYF.

This clonotype was seen ten or more times. This chain connects TRBV5-1 to TRBJ2-3, with 8 bases lining up with TRBD1. The trim removed 3 bases at V and 5 bases at J, leaving 8 bases unmatched. The CDR3 has 15 residues. Germline loops: CDR1 SGHRS, CDR2 YFSETQ. The CDR3 region is CASSSETGQGDTQYF. The CDR3, as DNA: TGCGCCAGCAGCTCAGAAACCGGACAGGGAGATACGCAGTATTTT.

The sample holds a few counts of this clonotype. The rearrangement uses TRBV7-2 and TRBJ2-7, with 13 positions matching TRBD2. The CDR3 contains 15 residues. V lost 3 bases, J lost 1 base, and 0 bases stayed unmatched. CDR1 SGHTA and CDR2 FQGNSA come from the germline V gene. The CDR3 nucleotides are TGTGCCAGCAGCTTGACTAGCGGGGGGTCCTACGAGCAGTACTTC. Its protein product is CASSLTSGGSYEQYF.

Only a few counts were recorded for this clonotype. The J gene is TRBJ1-2, the V gene TRBV12-3 or TRBV12-4; 11 bases fit TRBD1. The CDR3 is made up of 15 amino acids. V lost 1 base to trimming and J lost 7 bases; unmatched junction nucleotides: 5. The CDR3 loop is CASSLGGQGALGYTF. The CDR3 DNA sequence: TGTGCCAGCAGTTTAGGCGGACAGGGGGCGCTTGGCTACACCTTC.

The chain combines TRBV21-1 with TRBJ1-5. TRBV21-1 is a documented pseudogene. This CDR3 has 14 residues. For the CDR3, the DNA is TGTGCCAGCAGCAAAAGGACTGTTAATCAGCCCCAGCATTTT. Its translation: CASSKRTVNQPQHF.

This clonotype has only a few counts. V gene TRBV10-3 combines with J gene TRBJ2-3; 7 bases agree with TRBD1. Germline values: CDR1 ENHRY, CDR2 SYGVKD. Unmatched junction bases numbered 4, after V lost 4 bases and J lost 0 bases. CDR3 length: 15 amino acids. The CDR3 DNA is TGTGCCATCAGTGGAACAGGGGCGAGCACAGATACGCAGTATTTT. It is translated as CAISGTGASTDTQYF.

The V and J genes are TRBV6-5 and TRBJ2-2; the match to TRBD1 covers 10 bases. The CDR3 is 14 amino acids. V gave up 6 bases and J gave up 5 bases; unmatched junction bases: 3. Germline CDR1 MNHEY, CDR2 SVGAGI. The CDR3 loop is CASSLDRGTGELFF. The CDR3 nucleotides read TGTGCCAGCAGCCTGGACAGGGGGACCGGGGAGCTGTTTTTT.

This clonotype was counted at least ten times. V gene TRBV2 combines with J gene TRBJ1-5; no clear D gene. CDR1 and CDR2 from the germline V gene are SNHLY and FYNNEI. V lost 1 base and J lost 6, with 13 bases in between. This CDR3 spans 15 amino acids. Here the CDR3 reads CASSEGFSFSQPQHF. DNA of the CDR3: TGTGCCAGCAGTGAAGGATTTTCATTCAGTCAGCCCCAGCATTTT.

This clonotype was recorded a few times. One end of the junction varies from germline; a read error may be responsible. The V and J genes are TRBV20-1 and TRBJ1-4, with D unresolved. Germline V CDR1 and CDR2: DFQATT, SNEGSKA (reference sequence). The CDR3 loop spans 11 amino acids. The DNA for the CDR3 is TGCAGTGCTAGAGACCCCGGACCGGGAGTTTTT. Amino acid sequence: CSARDPGPGVF.

This clonotype was seen ten or more times. The gene calls are TRBV7-6 and TRBJ2-1; D is unresolved. CDR1 SGHVS and CDR2 FNYEAQ come from the germline V gene. The V end was cut by 1 base, the J end by 10 bases, with 11 bases between. The CDR3 is 13 residues long. CDR3 nucleotides: TGTGCCAGCAGCTTAGAGTGGGATTCCGAGCAGTTCTTC. It translates to CASSLEWDSEQFF.